Following are 18 T cell receptor beta chains from one sample sequenced in a study of low-dose radiotherapy and immunotherapy resistance in tumors. Specified time point: after trial treatment. Treatment meaning: LDRT plus nivolumab, ipilimumab, low-dose cyclophosphamide and aspirin (RACIN trial). Covering alpha and beta chains, TRAV- and TRBV-specific primers were used for the first-strand cDNA. It was with a constant-region primer and a V-primer adapter that TCRs were amplified over approximately 18 PCR cycles. TCRdb re-called the reads through MiXCR, storing one row per CDR3 protein. The sample has tens of thousands of distinct CDR3 sequences, around a fifth seen once. Sequenced here: PBMCs, sampled after low-dose radiotherapy plus immunotherapy. Receptors originate from a female donor with ovarian cancer.

V gene TRBV6-1 combines with J gene TRBJ1-5, with 10 nucleotides matching TRBD1. With 4 bases clipped from V and 5 bases from J, the junction kept 5 bases outside the gene matches. Per the germline V gene, CDR1 is MNHNS and CDR2 is SASEGT. The CDR3 runs 15 residues. The CDR3: CASSGRDRGYQPQHF. In DNA form, the CDR3 reads TGTGCCAGCAGTGGGCGGGACAGGGGTTATCAGCCCCAGCATTTT.

Of note for this clonotype: A far larger clone is a single base away, which makes a read error likely. The chain uses TRBV6-5 and TRBJ1-1; no clear D gene. CDR3 length: 13 amino acids. Trimming removed 6 bases from V and 7 bases from J, with 15 bases in between. Germline V gene data show CDR1 as MNHEY and CDR2 as SVGAGI. CDR3 nucleotides: TGTGCCAGCAGCGACAACCGGGAGGTTGAAGCTTTCTTT. Its translation: CASSDNREVEAFF.

This clonotype has ten or more counts. The rearrangement uses TRBV7-2 and TRBJ2-7; D is perhaps TRBD2 (5 bases). Germline values: CDR1 SGHTA, CDR2 FQGNSA. V lost 2 bases, J lost 0 bases, and 11 bases lay in between. This CDR3 has 15 amino acids. Here the CDR3 DNA reads TGTGCCAGCAGCTTAACTACGGGGAGCTCCTACGAGCAGTACTTC. It specifies CASSLTTGSSYEQYF.

This clonotype was observed at least ten times. The J gene is TRBJ2-7, the V gene TRBV20-1, with 13 bases that match TRBD2. Trimming at V came to 4 bases and at J to 2 bases, leaving 8 bases not matched to a gene. Germline V gene data show CDR1 as DFQATT and CDR2 as SNEGSKA (reference sequence). This CDR3 is 16 amino acids long. The chain's CDR3 is CSATGTSGMNPYEQYF. CDR3 DNA: TGCAGTGCTACCGGGACTAGCGGGATGAACCCCTACGAGCAGTACTTC.

This clonotype was picked up many times. This chain links TRBV2 with TRBJ1-1; 7 nucleotides match TRBD1. The CDR3 spans 15 residues. Per the germline V gene, CDR1 is SNHLY and CDR2 is FYNNEI. V lost 7 bases, J lost 7 bases, and 15 bases stayed unmatched. DNA of the CDR3: TGTGCCAGCACCGAAGGGGGACAAGGGGGCCTTGAAGCTTTCTTT. Encoded protein: CASTEGGQGGLEAFF.

Many counts were recorded for this clonotype. This chain joins TRBV5-6 and TRBJ2-3; D remains unclear. The CDR3 loop spans 12 amino acids. The V gene lost 0 bases and the J gene lost 5 bases, with 4 bases spanning the gap. CDR1 is SGHDT, CDR2 YYEEEE, per germline. CDR3 sequence reads: CASSLVVDTQYF. Here the CDR3 DNA reads TGTGCCAGCAGCTTGGTGGTAGATACGCAGTATTTT.

As for this clonotype: The DNA is omitted, as the CDR3 cannot be located on it reliably, and the CDR3 follows TCRdb's listing. This sequence joins TRBV6-8 and TRBJ2-1; no DNA check was done on the table's D call, TRBD2. The germline V gene encodes CDR1 MNHGY and CDR2 SAAAGT. The CDR3 has 24 amino acids, counting both end residues. CDR3 sequence reads: CASTNQTALYFCAAGTSGYNEQFF.

There are many counts of this clonotype. The chain joins TRBV7-2 to TRBJ2-3; 8 nucleotides match TRBD2. Germline CDR1 and CDR2: SGHTA and FQGNSA. The trim removed 5 bases at V and 1 base at J, leaving 8 bases unmatched. The CDR3 runs 16 residues. This CDR3 is CASSLRSGKGTDTQYF. CDR3 bases: TGTGCCAGCAGCCTACGTAGCGGGAAAGGCACAGATACGCAGTATTTT.

At least ten counts were recorded for this clonotype. V and J are TRBV28 and TRBJ1-5, with D hard to call. The V gene lost 6 bases and the J gene lost 5 bases, with 5 bases spanning the gap. The germline V gene encodes CDR1 MDHEN and CDR2 SYDVKM. The CDR3 sequence is 11 residues long. CDR3 in DNA: TGTGCCAGCAGAGCCTATCAGCCCCAGCATTTT. Its protein is CASRAYQPQHF.

The table lists this clonotype with many counts. V gene TRBV10-3 combines with J gene TRBJ2-7; 14 nucleotides line up with TRBD2. Germline V gene data show CDR1 as ENHRY and CDR2 as SYGVKD. The V segment lost 9 bases and the J segment 7 bases; nucleotides outside the gene matches: 5. The CDR3 length is 13 residues. For the CDR3, the DNA is TGTGCCATAGGGACTAGCGGGGGCAAAGAGCAGTACTTC. Encoded protein: CAIGTSGGKEQYF.

This clonotype was seen ten or more times. The junction shows a germline mismatch at one end, possibly a read error. This rearrangement joins TRBV6-2 or TRBV6-3 to TRBJ2-1, with D hard to call. The length of the CDR3 is 15 residues. Per the germline V gene, CDR1 is MNHEY and CDR2 is SVGEGT. The CDR3, as DNA: TGTGCAAGCAGTTACGCTCTGAGCTCCTACAATGAGCAGTTCTTC. Translation: CASSYALSSYNEQFF.

This clonotype has ten or more counts. The V call is TRBV12-3 or TRBV12-4, the J call TRBJ2-7; 7 nucleotides align to TRBD2. The CDR3 extends over 13 amino acids. V lost 6 bases, J lost 2 bases, and 4 bases stayed unmatched. This chain's CDR3 is CASSRAGTYEQYF. The CDR3 DNA reads as TGTGCCAGCAGCAGAGCGGGGACCTACGAGCAGTACTTC.

Ten or more counts support this clonotype. The V gene is TRBV7-8, the J gene TRBJ2-1, with 14 bases matching TRBD2. The length of the CDR3 is 15 residues. Germline CDR1 and CDR2: SGHVS and FQNEAQ. With V trimmed by 5 bases and J by 8 bases, 5 bases remained unmatched. The CDR3 is CASSKTSGRGHEQFF. CDR3 sequence (DNA): TGTGCCAGCAGCAAGACTAGCGGGAGGGGACATGAGCAGTTCTTC.

This clonotype occurred many times. J is TRBJ2-3 and V is TRBV30; TRBD1 aligns across 8 bases. The CDR3 sequence is 15 residues long. V was pared by 3 bases and J by 3 bases, with 8 bases of the junction left unmatched. CDR1 GTSNPN and CDR2 SVGIG come from the germline V gene (reference sequence). For the CDR3, the DNA is TGTGCCTGGAGCAACAGGGGGTCGTTTACAGATACGCAGTATTTT. Its protein product is CAWSNRGSFTDTQYF.

This clonotype was detected ten times or more. The genes are TRBV6-2 or TRBV6-3 and TRBJ1-1, with D perhaps TRBD1 (6 bases). Germline V gives CDR1 MNHEY, CDR2 SVGEGT. V was shortened by 7 bases and J by 12 bases, with 21 bases between the two germline ends. CDR3 length: 13 amino acids. CDR3 DNA: TGTGCCAGCATCCGCTACAGGGATTCTTTGACTTTCTTT. Residues: CASIRYRDSLTFF.

The V call is TRBV28, the J call TRBJ2-3, with TRBD2 matching over 11 bases. J was trimmed by 0 bases and V by 7 bases; bases with no gene match: 3. CDR1 and CDR2 (germline): MDHEN, SYDVKM. The CDR3 is 15 amino acids. The CDR3 here is CASTSGGTSTDTQYF. CDR3 DNA sequence: TGTGCCAGCACTAGCGGGGGGACTAGCACAGATACGCAGTATTTT.

This clonotype was detected ten times or more. The chain combines TRBV4-1 with TRBJ2-1; 9 bases are a match to TRBD2. The CDR3 contains 16 residues. Germline V gene lookup returns CDR1 MGHRA and CDR2 YSYEKL. After removal of 7 bases from V and 9 bases from J, the junction contained 16 bases not matched to a gene. In DNA form, the CDR3 reads TGCGCCAGCACGGGATATCGCGGGGGGGCTTCGGGTGAGCAGTTCTTC. It specifies CASTGYRGGASGEQFF.

The table lists this clonotype with many counts. The CDR3 sequence: CASSLDGYGYTF. The DNA for the CDR3 is TGTGCCAGCAGCTTAGATGGCTATGGCTACACCTTC. This chain links TRBV7-2 with TRBJ1-2; D is undetermined. Trimming took 1 base from V and 4 from J, leaving 4 bases between them. The CDR3 is 12 residues long. Germline-derived CDR1 and CDR2 are SGHTA and FQGNSA.